This record covers a single T cell receptor (beta chain). The clone's antigen remains unknown. The input lacks base qualities; no much larger clone sits a single base away. Genomic DNA was extracted from sorted cells with the QIAGEN DNeasy Blood and Tissue Kit for TCRbeta CDR3 sequencing. High-throughput TCRbeta CDR3 sequencing, which included PCR amplification with bias correction and internal controls, was done commercially through immunoSEQ. In the original analysis: A unique productive TCRbeta sequence was defined by the CDR3 nucleotide sequence when primers matched, and otherwise by the CDR3 amino acid sequence together with the Vbeta and Jbeta genes. To correct sorting error, sequences shared between sorted populations at a frequency ratio of 2:1 or less were removed; the rest were assigned to the higher population. A sequence counted as donor-reactive if, in CFSE-low cells, the sequence had a frequency of at least 0.01% and was expanded at least 5-fold compared with unstimulated cells. Jensen-Shannon divergence calculated on the top 100 TCRbeta sequences ranked by frequency was used to measure repertoire divergence. When a sample had multiple sequencing runs, each run was corrected for sorting error separately and the runs were then pooled. This is the immuneACCESS table as TCRdb keeps it, with only in-frame sequences that have V and J called. A part of the clones is gone; compared with another copy, unresolved V genes explain less than half, and the rest is unexplained. V and J calls and clone size come straight from that table; D and trimming were deduced from the DNA. This sample holds about 50,000 clones; approximately 89% were observed only once. The ten largest make up less than 20% of the sample.

The transplants used related donors along with nonmyeloablative bone marrow transplantation, and in the human trials mixed chimerism was transient. Thawed PBMCs were FACS-sorted into unstimulated Tregs (CD4+CD25+CD127-), CD4+ non-Tregs (CD4+CD25-), CD4 cells and CD8 cells. Patients were 4 combined kidney and bone marrow transplant recipients from the ITN036ST trial, and only these trial subjects had samples available. Healthy control blood was processed to PBMCs by Ficoll density gradient and cryopreserved, and patient PBMCs were collected before and after transplant. A distance of 12 bases separates the germline ends of V and J, which lose 5 bases and 4 bases respectively. The cysteine opens and the phenylalanine closes a CDR3 of 13 amino acids. The read is trimmed to its CDR3 DNA, 39 bases read in frame from base 1. For CDR1 and CDR2, the germline V gene lists SGHVS and FNYEAQ. The data were taken from a study of Tregs in tolerant kidney transplant recipients (dated by TCRdb to the late 2010s). For the wider study: Before combined kidney and bone marrow transplantation, this study identified donor-specific regulatory T cells using TCRbeta sequencing and then followed those same cells after transplant. What the work shows at the level of the full study, not this receptor alone: Biological reproducibility was not directly addressed, though technical replication error appeared minimal. For some patients, the PCR primers changed as time went on, which meant samples from those patients could not be compared with one another at the nucleotide level. The study was limited by small patient numbers, and the findings need validation in larger populations and under other immunosuppression protocols. Donor-specific Treg expansion exceeded global Treg expansion in tolerant patients, suggesting antigen-driven rather than nonspecific expansion. Expanding Tregs with activated donor B cells appeared to identify the most biologically relevant and donor-specific TCRbeta repertoire.

This specimen was CD8+ T cells from blood (PBMCs), taken 12 months after the transplant. This TCR derives from a human patient who received a combined kidney and bone marrow transplant. After a transplant, the graft donor may have provided part of the T cells. This chain joins TRBV7-6 to TRBJ2-7; a confident D gene designation cannot be given. The DNA sequence is given as TGTGCCAGCAGCCCCGAAACAGATTACGAGCAGTACTTC. Translated, it gives CASSPETDYEQYF.